This T cell receptor beta chain was obtained from a study of Graves' ophthalmopathy and Graves' hyperthyroidism. About this clonotype itself: Its specificity is not known. The junction shows a germline mismatch at one end, possibly a read error.

Study-level findings and limits: Most thyroid clonotypes with frequency above 0.001 were detected in blood too.

The diagnosis combined clinical symptoms, thyroxine, TRAb, thyroid ultrasound and orbital computed tomography scans. CDR1 is KGHDR, CDR2 SFDVKD, per germline. This CDR3 is built from 20 residues. Amplification from RNA transcripts yielded the TCR beta CDR3 regions. RT-PCR with HTBI primers came first, then second-round multiplex PCR. TCRdb redid the calling of the multiplex PCR reads with MiXCR, one entry per CDR3 protein. The sample consists of about 600,000 distinct CDR3 sequences, approximately 35% of them appearing once. The receptor was derived from an adult man with Graves' hyperthyroidism. Sequencing used peripheral blood or thyroid tissue (not recorded which). The chain links TRBV24-1 to TRBJ1-5; 7 bases map to TRBD1. CDR3 in amino acids: CASSLGSRGSFLQTDQPQHF. CDR3 nucleotide sequence: TGTGCCAGCAGTTTAGGAAGCAGGGGGTCATTCCTACAAACGGATCAGCCCCAGCATTTT.